This T cell receptor (beta chain) emerged from a study of response to subunit inactivated influenza vaccine. Study observations and caveats: A suggestion made by the authors is that each seasonal influenza vaccination recruits few new T cells.

As concerns this clonotype: Its antigen is as yet unknown.

CDR1 DFQATT and CDR2 SNEGSKA come from the germline V gene (reference sequence). The CDR3 covers 15 residues. The ends were cut back, 7 bases at V and 2 bases at J, with 19 bases in the middle. TCRdb re-called the RT-PCR reads with MiXCR, one entry per CDR3 protein. The sample carries approximately 570,000 distinct CDR3 sequences, 7.6% recorded once. The sequence came from a man between 50 and 75 years old who received an inactivated influenza vaccine. The chain employs TRBV20-1 and TRBJ2-3, with D possibly being TRBD1 or TRBD2 (5 bases each). The sample in question was PBMCs from blood, obtained less than 30 months after vaccination. This CDR3 reads CSGWNGADTTDTQYF. CDR3 bases: TGCAGTGGTTGGAACGGGGCTGACACCACAGATACGCAGTATTTT.